This T cell receptor beta chain is from a study of blood T cell repertoires in COVID-19. Sequencing used immunoSEQ multiplex PCR; TCRdb keeps in-frame clones, though not all of them. The sample has 250,000 to 300,000 clones; about nine tenths are singletons. V lost 6 bases to trimming and J lost 4 bases, with 12 bases between them. CDR1 ENHRY and CDR2 SYGVKD come from the germline V gene. This CDR3 spans 13 amino acids. This chain uses TRBV10-3 with TRBJ1-1, with D possibly matching TRBD1 (6 bases). The TCR comes from a woman aged 25 to 45 with COVID-19, enrolled during active disease. Input material: peripheral blood. The CDR3 nucleotides read TGTGCCATCAGAGAAGGGGGAGTCACTGAAGCTTTCTTT. Protein sequence: CAIREGGVTEAFF.